The T cell receptor beta chain described here comes from a study of CXCR3-negative and CXCR3-positive naive CD8 T cells. The method, 5' RACE with UMI labels, was used to prepare the TRB cDNA libraries. TCRdb re-called the 5' RACE reads and shows each CDR3 protein once, DNA omitted. With 130,000 or so distinct CDR3 sequences in the sample, the ten largest clones hold approximately 0.3%. In germline, CDR1 is SGHDT, CDR2 YYEEEE. The CDR3 loop spans 14 amino acids. Triplicate sorts, approximately 300,000 cells apiece, were made for each CD8+ T cell subset. Naive CD8+ T cells carried a CD45RO-CCR7+CD27+CD95- phenotype.

This TCR came from a human donor in good health. Some clones in this sample may be carry-over from other donors' samples. What was sequenced was naive CXCR3- CD8+ T cells from blood. Described subset: CD45RO-CCR7+CD27+CD95- naive CD8+ T cells lacking CXCR3 (TNR3-). The rearrangement links TRBV5-6 to TRBJ2-3. CDR3 sequence reads: CASSWSFRPDTQYF.